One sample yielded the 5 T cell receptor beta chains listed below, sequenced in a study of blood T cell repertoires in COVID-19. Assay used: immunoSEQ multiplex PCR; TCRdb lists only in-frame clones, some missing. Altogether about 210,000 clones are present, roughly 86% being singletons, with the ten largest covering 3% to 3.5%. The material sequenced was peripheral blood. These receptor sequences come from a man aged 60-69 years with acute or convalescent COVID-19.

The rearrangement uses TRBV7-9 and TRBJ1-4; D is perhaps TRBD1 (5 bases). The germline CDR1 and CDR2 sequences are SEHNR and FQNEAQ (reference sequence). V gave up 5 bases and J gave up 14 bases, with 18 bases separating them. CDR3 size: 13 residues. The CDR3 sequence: CASSPRQRLTLFF. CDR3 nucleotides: TGTGCCAGCAGCCCCAGACAGAGGTTGACTCTGTTTTTT.

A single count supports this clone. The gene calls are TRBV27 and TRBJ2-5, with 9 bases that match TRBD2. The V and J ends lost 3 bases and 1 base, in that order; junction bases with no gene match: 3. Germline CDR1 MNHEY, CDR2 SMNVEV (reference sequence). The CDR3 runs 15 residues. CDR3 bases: TGTGCCAGCAGTTTCAAGCGGGGGGTCCAAGAGACCCAGTACTTC. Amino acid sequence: CASSFKRGVQETQYF.

The CDR3 sequence: CASSGGQGSYEQYF. CDR3 DNA: TGCGCCAGCAGCGGGGGACAGGGCTCCTACGAGCAGTACTTC. The chain recombines TRBV5-1 with TRBJ2-7; 9 bases are shared with TRBD1. The V segment lost 4 bases and the J segment 0 bases; nucleotides outside the gene matches: 2. Germline CDR1 is SGHRS and CDR2 is YFSETQ. This CDR3 region has 14 residues.

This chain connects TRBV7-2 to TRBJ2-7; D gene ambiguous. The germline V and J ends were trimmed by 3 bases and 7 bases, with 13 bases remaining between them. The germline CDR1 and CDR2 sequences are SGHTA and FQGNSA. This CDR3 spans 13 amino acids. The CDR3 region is CASSFTGVGEQYF. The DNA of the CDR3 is TGTGCCAGCAGCTTTACCGGAGTAGGAGAGCAGTACTTC.

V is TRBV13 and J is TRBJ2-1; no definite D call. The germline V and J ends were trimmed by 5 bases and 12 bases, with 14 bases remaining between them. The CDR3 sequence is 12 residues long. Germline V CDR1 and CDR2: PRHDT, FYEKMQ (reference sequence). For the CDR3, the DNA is TGTGCCAGCAGCCCTCAGGCTCGAGCGCAGTTCTTC. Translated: CASSPQARAQFF.